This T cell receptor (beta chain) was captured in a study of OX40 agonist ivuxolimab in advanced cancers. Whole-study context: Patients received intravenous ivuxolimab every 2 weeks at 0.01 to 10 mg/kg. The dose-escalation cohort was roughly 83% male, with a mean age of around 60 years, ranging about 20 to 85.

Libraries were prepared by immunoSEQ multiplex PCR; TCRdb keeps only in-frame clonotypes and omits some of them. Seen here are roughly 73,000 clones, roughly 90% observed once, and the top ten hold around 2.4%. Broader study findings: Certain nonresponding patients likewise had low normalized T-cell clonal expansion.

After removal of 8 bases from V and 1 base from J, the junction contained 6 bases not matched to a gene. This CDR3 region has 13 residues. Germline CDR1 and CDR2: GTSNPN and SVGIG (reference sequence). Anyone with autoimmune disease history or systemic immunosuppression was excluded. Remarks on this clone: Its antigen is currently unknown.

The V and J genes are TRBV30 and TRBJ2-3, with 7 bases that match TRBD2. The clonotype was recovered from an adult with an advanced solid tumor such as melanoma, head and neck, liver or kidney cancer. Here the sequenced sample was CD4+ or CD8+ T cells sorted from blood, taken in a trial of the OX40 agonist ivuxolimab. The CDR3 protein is CAGGVGGTDTQYF. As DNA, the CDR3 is TGTGCCGGGGGGGTAGGGGGCACAGATACGCAGTATTTT.